This T cell receptor beta chain is from a study of blood T cell repertoires in COVID-19. Study details: Spain, Italy and the United States supplied samples that represented acute and convalescent COVID-19. In each case, the material was cDNA or gDNA derived from T cells, B-cell-depleted T cells, or PBMCs.

This CDR3 is 18 amino acids long. Germline-derived CDR1 and CDR2 are SGHRS and YFSETQ. The V and J ends lost 0 bases and 5 bases, in that order; junction bases with no gene match: 10. The authors' processing: Estimated nucleated cell counts came from reference gene primer amplification. Repertoires were generated with immunoSEQ multiplex PCR, while TCRdb's copy carries only in-frame clones and drops some. V, J and clone size are those of that table, while D and trimming were read from the DNA. The table has roughly 380,000 clones, approximately 91% seen once. Seattle patients were enrolled while actively infected and followed longitudinally.

Sequences were obtained from peripheral blood. The rearrangement joins TRBV5-1 to TRBJ2-1; 11 bases map to TRBD2. The clonotype was recovered from a middle-aged woman with COVID-19, enrolled during active disease. As DNA, the CDR3 is TGCGCCAGCAGCTTGGGTAGCGGGGGGGCCCTTAGCCACAATGAGCAGTTCTTC. Translated, it gives CASSLGSGGALSHNEQFF.